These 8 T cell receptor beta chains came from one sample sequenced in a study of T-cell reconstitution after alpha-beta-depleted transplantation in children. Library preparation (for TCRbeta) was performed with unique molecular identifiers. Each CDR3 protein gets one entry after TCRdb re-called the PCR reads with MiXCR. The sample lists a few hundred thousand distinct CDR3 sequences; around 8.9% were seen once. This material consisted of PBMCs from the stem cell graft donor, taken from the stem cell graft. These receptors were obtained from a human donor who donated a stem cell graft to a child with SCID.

CDR3 sequence reads: CASSTKGATEAFF. As DNA, the CDR3 is TGTGCCAGTAGTACCAAGGGGGCAACTGAAGCTTTCTTT. J is TRBJ1-1 and V is TRBV19; 7 positions match TRBD1. This CDR3 spans 13 amino acids. The trim removed 4 bases at V and 5 bases at J, leaving 4 bases unmatched. Germline V gives CDR1 LNHDA, CDR2 SQIVND (reference sequence). Supplemented by reference TRBV19 and TRBJ1-1, the full variable domain reads DGGITQSPKYLFRKEGQNVTLSCEQNLNHDAMYWYRQDPGQGLRLIYYSQIVNDFQKGDIAEGYSVSREKKESFPLTVTSAQKNPTAFYLCASSTKGATEAFFGQGTRLTVV.

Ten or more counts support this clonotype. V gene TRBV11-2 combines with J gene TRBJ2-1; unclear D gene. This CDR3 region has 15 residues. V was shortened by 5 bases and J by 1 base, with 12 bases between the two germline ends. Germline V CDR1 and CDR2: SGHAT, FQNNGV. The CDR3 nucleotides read TGTGCCAGCAGCCCTGTCCCTGGATCCTACAATGAGCAGTTCTTC. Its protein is CASSPVPGSYNEQFF.

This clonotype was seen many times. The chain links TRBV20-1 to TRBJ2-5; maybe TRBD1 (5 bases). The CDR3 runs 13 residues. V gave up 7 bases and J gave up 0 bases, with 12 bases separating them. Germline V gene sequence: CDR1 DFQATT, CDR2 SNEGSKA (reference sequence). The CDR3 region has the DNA TGCAGTGTCGGCCAGGACAACCAAGAGACCCAGTACTTC. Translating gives CSVGQDNQETQYF.

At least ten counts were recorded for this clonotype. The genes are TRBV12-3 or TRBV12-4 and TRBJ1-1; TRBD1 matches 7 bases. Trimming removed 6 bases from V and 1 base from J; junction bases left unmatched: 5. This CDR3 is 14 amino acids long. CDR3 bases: TGTGCCAGCAGCCCAAAGGGGGCGAACACTGAAGCTTTCTTT. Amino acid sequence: CASSPKGANTEAFF.

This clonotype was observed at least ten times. CDR3 DNA: TGTGCCAGCAGCCAAGAGCCCAGGGGGGCGGGGACTGAAGCTTTCTTT. This gives the protein CASSQEPRGAGTEAFF. The rearrangement uses TRBV3-1 and TRBJ1-1; 7 bases are shared with TRBD1. The V gene's germline CDR1 is LGHDT and CDR2 YNNKEL (reference sequence). This CDR3 is built from 16 residues. Trimming took 0 bases from V and 5 from J; bases not matched to a gene: 9.

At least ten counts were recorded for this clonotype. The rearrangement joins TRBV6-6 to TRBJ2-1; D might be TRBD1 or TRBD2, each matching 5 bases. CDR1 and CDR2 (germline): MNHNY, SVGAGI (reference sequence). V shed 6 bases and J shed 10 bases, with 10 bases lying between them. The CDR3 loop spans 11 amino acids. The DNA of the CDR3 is TGTGCCAGCAGGAGAGGGGAAGAGCAGTTCTTC. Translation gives CASRRGEEQFF.

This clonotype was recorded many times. The CDR3 region has the DNA TGTGCCAGCAGCTGGAAGCAGGGAGGCATTGGCTACACCTTC. It codes for CASSWKQGGIGYTF. The gene calls are TRBV5-6 and TRBJ1-2; possibly TRBD1 for D (5 bases). CDR1 and CDR2 (germline): SGHDT, YYEEEE. The length of the CDR3 is 14 residues. With 3 bases removed from V and 7 bases from J, the gap between germline ends came to 16 bases.

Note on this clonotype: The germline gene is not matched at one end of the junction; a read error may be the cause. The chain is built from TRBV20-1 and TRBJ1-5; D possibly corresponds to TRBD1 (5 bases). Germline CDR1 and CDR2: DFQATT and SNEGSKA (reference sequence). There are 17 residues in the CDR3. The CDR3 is CCALRGTLDYSNQPQHF. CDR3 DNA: TGCTGTGCTCTTCGAGGGACGCTAGATTATAGCAATCAGCCCCAGCATTTT.